This passage covers 2 T cell receptor beta chains from one sample sequenced in a study of cytomegalovirus exposure and HLA in healthy donors (dated by TCRdb to the late 2010s). To prepare the library, the immunoSEQ multiplex PCR assay was applied. For the multiplex PCR, a mixture combining 60 forward primers for TCR Vbeta segments and 13 reverse primers for TCR Jbeta segments was used. Held by TCRdb, this immuneACCESS table contains in-frame sequences only and omits some clones. Under half of the omission traces to an unresolved V gene where checked; the cause of the rest is unknown. In all, the sample holds 100,000 to 150,000 clones, and around 80% of those were seen once. The ten largest clones capture approximately 0.22% of the sample. Sequencing input: PBMCs. These receptors all come from a man aged 45-60 years in good health and CMV-seronegative.

CDR3 nucleotide sequence: TGTGCCATCAGTGAGTCCATAACCCTTCGAGAGCGGAACACTGAAGCTTTCTTT. Amino acids: CAISESITLRERNTEAFF. The chain links TRBV10-3 to TRBJ1-1, with D unresolved. The CDR3 runs 18 residues. From germline, CDR1 is ENHRY and CDR2 SYGVKD. V dropped 0 bases and J dropped 1 base, with 18 bases sitting between them.

CDR3 protein: CSSGLATPNEQFF. As DNA, the CDR3 is TGCAGTTCTGGACTAGCGACTCCTAATGAGCAGTTCTTC. The chain employs TRBV29-1 and TRBJ2-1, with 9 bases aligning to TRBD2. This CDR3 contains 13 residues. Germline CDR1 reads SQVTM; CDR2 reads ANQGSEA.